These 4 T cell receptor beta chains were all obtained from the same sample, sequenced in a study of T cells in narcolepsy (dated 2018 in TCRdb). Libraries were built with the immunoSEQ multiplex PCR assay. TCRdb took this table from immuneACCESS and kept in-frame rearrangements with V and J called. Such tables lack part of the clones; where checked against another copy, unresolved V genes explain under half of the gap, and the rest is unexplained. Within this sample are about 30,000 clones, with 65% to 90% of them counted one time only. The ten largest clones capture approximately 1.1% of the sample. Sequencing input: CD45RA- memory CD4+ T cells from PBMCs. The cell subset or site label of this sample denotes: memory T cells sorted ex vivo from peripheral blood. All receptors derive from a human donor with narcolepsy.

The chain links TRBV19 to TRBJ2-2; no firm D call. The germline CDR1 and CDR2 sequences are LNHDA and SQIVND (reference sequence). CDR3 length: 14 amino acids. V shed 3 bases and J shed 4 bases, with 9 bases lying between them. Here the CDR3 DNA reads TGTGCCAGTAGTATGAGGCGGTCCACCGGGGAGCTGTTTTTT. Protein sequence: CASSMRRSTGELFF. Using reference TRBV19 and TRBJ2-2 for the parts outside the CDR3, the full variable domain is DGGITQSPKYLFRKEGQNVTLSCEQNLNHDAMYWYRQDPGQGLRLIYYSQIVNDFQKGDIAEGYSVSREKKESFPLTVTSAQKNPTAFYLCASSMRRSTGELFFGEGSRLTVL.

The chain employs TRBV13 and TRBJ2-5; TRBD2 matches at 11 bases. Germline-derived CDR1 and CDR2 are PRHDT and FYEKMQ (reference sequence). The CDR3 contains 18 residues. Trimming cost V 0 bases and J 1 base; bases outside gene matches: 7. In DNA, the CDR3 is TGTGCCAGCAGCTTAGGGTCCCTCGGACTAGCGGGCCAAGAGACCCAGTACTTC. Its protein is CASSLGSLGLAGQETQYF.

V usage is TRBV5-1 and J usage is TRBJ2-7; 7 bases line up with TRBD2. The V gene end was trimmed by 2 bases and the J gene end by 4 bases; junction bases not matched to a gene: 9. This CDR3 has 15 amino acids. Germline values: CDR1 SGHRS, CDR2 YFSETQ. The CDR3 loop is CASSLGTTPGYEQYF. The CDR3 bases are TGCGCCAGCAGCTTAGGGACTACCCCAGGTTACGAGCAGTACTTC.

The chain combines TRBV9 with TRBJ2-5; possible D gene TRBD1, 6 bases. The CDR3 is 14 amino acids. The V and J ends lost 3 bases and 4 bases respectively, with 13 bases between them. Germline CDR1 is SGDLS and CDR2 is YYNGEE. As DNA, the CDR3 is TGTGCCAGCAGCGCGACAGGTGTCGCAGAGACCCAGTACTTC. Translated: CASSATGVAETQYF.